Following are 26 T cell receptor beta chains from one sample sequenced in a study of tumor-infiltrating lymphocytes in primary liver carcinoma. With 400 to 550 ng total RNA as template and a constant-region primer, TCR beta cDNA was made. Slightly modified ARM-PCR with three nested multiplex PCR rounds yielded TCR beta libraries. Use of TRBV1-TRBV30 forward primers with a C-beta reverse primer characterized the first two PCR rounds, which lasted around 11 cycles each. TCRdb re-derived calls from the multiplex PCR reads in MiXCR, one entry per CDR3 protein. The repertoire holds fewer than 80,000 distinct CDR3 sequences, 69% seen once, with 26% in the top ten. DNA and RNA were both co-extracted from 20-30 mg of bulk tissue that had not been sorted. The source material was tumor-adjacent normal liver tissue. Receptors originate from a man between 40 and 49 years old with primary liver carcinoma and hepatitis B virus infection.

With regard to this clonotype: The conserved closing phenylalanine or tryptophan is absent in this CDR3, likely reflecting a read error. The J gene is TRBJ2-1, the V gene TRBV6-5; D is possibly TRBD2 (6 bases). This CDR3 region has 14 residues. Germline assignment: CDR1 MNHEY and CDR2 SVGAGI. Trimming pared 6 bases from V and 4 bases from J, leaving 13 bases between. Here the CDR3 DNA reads TGTGCCAGCAGACTCGCGGGACCTTACAATGAGCAGTTCTTG. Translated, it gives CASRLAGPYNEQFL.

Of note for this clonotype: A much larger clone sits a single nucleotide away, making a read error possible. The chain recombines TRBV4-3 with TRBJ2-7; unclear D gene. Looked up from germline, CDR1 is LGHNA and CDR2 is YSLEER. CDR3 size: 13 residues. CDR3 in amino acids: CPSSQDLLYEQYF. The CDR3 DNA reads TGCCCCAGCAGCCAAGATCTGCTCTACGAGCAGTACTTC.

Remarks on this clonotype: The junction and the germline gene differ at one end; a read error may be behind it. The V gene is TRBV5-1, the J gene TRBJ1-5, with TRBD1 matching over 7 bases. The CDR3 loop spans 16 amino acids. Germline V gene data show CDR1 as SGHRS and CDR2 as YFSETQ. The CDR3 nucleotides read TGCGTCAGCAGCTTGGCCCCGGCAGGGGGGAATCAGCCCCAGCATTTT. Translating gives CVSSLAPAGGNQPQHF.

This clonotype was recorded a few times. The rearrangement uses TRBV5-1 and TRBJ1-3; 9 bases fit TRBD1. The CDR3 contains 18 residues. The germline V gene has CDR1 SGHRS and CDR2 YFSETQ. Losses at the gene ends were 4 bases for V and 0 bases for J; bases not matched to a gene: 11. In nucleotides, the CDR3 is TGCGCCAGCAGCAATGGACGGACAGGGGCCCTCTCTGGAAACACCATATATTTT. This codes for CASSNGRTGALSGNTIYF.

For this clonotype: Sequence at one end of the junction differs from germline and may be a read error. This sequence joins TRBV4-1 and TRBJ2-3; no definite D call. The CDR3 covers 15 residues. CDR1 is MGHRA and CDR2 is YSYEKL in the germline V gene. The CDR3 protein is CVSCQDVRVADTQYF. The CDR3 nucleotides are TGTGTCAGCTGCCAAGATGTACGGGTGGCAGATACGCAGTATTTT.

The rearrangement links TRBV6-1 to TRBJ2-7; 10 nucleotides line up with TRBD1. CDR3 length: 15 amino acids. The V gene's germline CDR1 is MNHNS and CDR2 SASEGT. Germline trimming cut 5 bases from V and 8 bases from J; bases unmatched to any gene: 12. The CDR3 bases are TGTGCCAGCAGTCGTACAACGACAGGGGGCGTTAAGCAGTACGTC. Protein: CASSRTTTGGVKQYV.

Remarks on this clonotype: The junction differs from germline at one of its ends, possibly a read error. DNA of the CDR3: TGTGCCTGCAGCATAGGGGCGCCAGCCTACGAGCAGTACTTC. It codes for CACSIGAPAYEQYF. The chain carries TRBV11-2 and TRBJ2-7, with a tentative D call TRBD1 (5 bases). This CDR3 spans 14 amino acids. Germline-derived CDR1 and CDR2 are SGHAT and FQNNGV.

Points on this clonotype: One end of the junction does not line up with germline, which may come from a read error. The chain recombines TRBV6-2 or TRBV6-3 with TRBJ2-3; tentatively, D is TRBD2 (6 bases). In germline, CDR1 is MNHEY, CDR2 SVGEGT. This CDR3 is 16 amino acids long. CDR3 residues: CASSNNRGIHGDAQYF. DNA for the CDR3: TGTGCCAGCAGTAATAACCGCGGGATTCATGGAGATGCGCAGTATTTT.

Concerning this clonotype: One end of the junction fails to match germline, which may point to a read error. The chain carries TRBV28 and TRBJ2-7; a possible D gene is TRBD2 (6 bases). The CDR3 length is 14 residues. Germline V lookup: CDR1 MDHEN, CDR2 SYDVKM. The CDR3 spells CTNSRLPGDYERYF. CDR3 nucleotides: TGTACCAACAGCCGACTACCGGGAGACTACGAGCGGTACTTC.

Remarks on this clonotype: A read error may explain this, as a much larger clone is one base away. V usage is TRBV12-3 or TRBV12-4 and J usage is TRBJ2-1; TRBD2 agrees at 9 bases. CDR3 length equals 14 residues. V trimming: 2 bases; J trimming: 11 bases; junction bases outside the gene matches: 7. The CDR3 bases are TGTGCCAGCAGTTTACCAGCGGGAGGAAATCAGCAGTTCTTC. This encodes CASSLPAGGNQQFF.

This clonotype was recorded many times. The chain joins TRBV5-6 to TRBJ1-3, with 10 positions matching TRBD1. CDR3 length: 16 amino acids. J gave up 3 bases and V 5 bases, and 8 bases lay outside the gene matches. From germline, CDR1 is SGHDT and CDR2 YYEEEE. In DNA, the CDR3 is TGTGCCAGCAGTTTCACCGGGACAGGGGTTGGAAACACCATATATTTT. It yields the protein CASSFTGTGVGNTIYF.

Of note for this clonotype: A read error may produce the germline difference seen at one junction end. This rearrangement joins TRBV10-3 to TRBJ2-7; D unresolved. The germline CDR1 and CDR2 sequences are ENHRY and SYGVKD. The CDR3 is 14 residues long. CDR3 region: CSISESRASYEQYF. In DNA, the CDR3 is TGTTCCATCAGTGAGTCTAGAGCTTCCTACGAGCAGTATTTC.

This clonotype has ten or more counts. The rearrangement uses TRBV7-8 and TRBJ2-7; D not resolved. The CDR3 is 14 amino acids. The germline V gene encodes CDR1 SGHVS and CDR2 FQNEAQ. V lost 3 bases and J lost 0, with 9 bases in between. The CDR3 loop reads CASSLLLNSYEQYF. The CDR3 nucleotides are TGTGCCAGCAGCTTGTTACTAAACTCCTACGAGCAGTACTTC. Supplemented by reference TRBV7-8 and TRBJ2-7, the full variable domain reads GAGVSQSPRYKVAKRGQDVALRCDPISGHVSLFWYQQALGQGPEFLTYFQNEAQLDKSGLPSDRFFAERPEGSVSTLKIQRTQQEDSAVYLCASSLLLNSYEQYFGPGTRLTVT.

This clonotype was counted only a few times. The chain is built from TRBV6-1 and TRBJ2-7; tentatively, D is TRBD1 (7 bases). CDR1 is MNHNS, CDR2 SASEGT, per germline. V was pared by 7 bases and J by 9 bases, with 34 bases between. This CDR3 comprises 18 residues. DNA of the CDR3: TGTGCCAGCAAACCGCCGGGACAGCGAGGTAGGAGGGGCCACGGGCAGTACTTC. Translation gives CASKPPGQRGRRGHGQYF.

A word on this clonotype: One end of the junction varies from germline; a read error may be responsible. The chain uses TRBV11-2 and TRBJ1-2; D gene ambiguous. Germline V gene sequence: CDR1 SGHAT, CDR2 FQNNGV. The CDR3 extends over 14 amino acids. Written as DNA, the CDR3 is TGTGCCAGCAACTTAGCGCAGTCGGGATATGTCTACACCTTC. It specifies CASNLAQSGYVYTF.

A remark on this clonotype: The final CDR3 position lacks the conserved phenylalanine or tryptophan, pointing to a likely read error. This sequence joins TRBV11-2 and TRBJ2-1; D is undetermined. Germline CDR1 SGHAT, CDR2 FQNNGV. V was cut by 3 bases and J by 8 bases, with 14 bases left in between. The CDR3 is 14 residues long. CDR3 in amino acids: CASSFFGVYDEQFI. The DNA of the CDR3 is TGTGCCAGCAGCTTCTTTGGTGTTTACGATGAGCAGTTCATC.

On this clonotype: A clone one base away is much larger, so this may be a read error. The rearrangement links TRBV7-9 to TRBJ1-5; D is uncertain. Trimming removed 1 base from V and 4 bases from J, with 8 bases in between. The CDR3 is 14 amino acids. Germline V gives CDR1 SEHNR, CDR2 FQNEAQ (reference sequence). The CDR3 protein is CASSLGKGNQPQHF. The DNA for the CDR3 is TGTGCCAGCAGCTTAGGGAAAGGGAATCAGCCCCAGCATTTT.

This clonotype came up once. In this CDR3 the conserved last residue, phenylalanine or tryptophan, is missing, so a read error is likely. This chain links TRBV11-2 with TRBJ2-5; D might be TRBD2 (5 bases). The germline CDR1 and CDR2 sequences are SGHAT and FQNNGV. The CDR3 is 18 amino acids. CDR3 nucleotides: TGTGCATGCAGCTTAGCGAGGCTAGCCCTGGGAAAAAAAGAGACCCAGTACTCC. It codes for CACSLARLALGKKETQYS.

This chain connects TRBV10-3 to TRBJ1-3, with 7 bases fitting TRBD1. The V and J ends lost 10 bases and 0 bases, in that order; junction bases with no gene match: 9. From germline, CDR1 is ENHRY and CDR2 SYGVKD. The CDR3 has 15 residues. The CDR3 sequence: CANTGDLSSGNTIYF. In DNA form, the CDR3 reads TGTGCCAATACAGGGGACTTGAGCTCTGGAAACACCATATATTTT.

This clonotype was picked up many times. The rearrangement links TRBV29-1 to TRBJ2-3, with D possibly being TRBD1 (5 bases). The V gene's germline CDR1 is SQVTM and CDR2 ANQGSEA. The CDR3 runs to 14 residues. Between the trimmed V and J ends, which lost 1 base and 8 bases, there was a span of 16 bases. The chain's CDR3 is CSVEVRGPIGTQYF. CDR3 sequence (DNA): TGCAGCGTTGAAGTTAGGGGCCCGATTGGTACGCAGTATTTT.

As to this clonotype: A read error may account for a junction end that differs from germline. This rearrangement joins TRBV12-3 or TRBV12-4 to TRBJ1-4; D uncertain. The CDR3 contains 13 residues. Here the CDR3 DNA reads TGTCCCAGCAGTTTGGCATGGACTGAAAAACTGTTTTTT. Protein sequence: CPSSLAWTEKLFF.

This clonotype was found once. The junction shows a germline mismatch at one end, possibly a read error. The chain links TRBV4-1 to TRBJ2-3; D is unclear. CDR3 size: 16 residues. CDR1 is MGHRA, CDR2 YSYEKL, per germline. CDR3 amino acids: CASSHPGLVERDTQYF. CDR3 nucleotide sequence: TGCGCCAGCAGCCACCCTGGGCTAGTGGAAAGAGATACACAGTATTTT.

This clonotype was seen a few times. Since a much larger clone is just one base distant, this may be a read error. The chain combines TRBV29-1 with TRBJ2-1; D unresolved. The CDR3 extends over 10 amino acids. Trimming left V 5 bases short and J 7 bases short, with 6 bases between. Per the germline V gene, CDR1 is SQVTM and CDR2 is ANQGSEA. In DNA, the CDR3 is TGCAGCGTTAAAGCGAATGAGCAGTTCTTC. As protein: CSVKANEQFF.

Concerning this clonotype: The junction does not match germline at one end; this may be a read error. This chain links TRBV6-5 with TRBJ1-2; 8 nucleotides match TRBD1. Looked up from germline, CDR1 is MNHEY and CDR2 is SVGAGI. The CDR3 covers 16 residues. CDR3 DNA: TGTGCCAGCAGTAAACTAGGGGGGACAGGCAACTATGGCTACATCTTC. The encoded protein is CASSKLGGTGNYGYIF.

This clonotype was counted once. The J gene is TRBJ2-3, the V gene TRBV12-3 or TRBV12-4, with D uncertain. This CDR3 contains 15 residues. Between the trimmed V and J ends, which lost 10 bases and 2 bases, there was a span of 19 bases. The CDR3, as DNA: TGTGCCAAGAGTTTATTTGACTCCTTCACAGATACGCAGTATTTT. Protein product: CAKSLFDSFTDTQYF.

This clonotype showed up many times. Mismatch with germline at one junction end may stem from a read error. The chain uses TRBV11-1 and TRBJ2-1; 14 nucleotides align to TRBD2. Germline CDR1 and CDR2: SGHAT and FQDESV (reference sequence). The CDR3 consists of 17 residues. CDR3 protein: CTSSLGLAGEVDNEQFF. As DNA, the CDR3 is TGTACCAGCAGCCTGGGACTAGCGGGAGAAGTTGACAATGAGCAGTTCTTC.